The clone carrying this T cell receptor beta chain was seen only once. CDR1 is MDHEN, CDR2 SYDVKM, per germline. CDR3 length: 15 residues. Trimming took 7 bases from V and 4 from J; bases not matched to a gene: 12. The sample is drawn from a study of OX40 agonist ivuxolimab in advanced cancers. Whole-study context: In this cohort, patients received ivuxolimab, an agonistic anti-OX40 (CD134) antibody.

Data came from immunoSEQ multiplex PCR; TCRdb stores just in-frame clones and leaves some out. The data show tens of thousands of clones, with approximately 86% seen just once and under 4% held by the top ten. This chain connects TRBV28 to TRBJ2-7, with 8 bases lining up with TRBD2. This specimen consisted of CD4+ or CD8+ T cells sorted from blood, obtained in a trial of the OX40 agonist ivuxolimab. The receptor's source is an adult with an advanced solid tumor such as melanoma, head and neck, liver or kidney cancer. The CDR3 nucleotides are TGTGCCAGCACCTCGCCAGCGGGAGTCAGGTACGAGCAGTACTTC. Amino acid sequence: CASTSPAGVRYEQYF.